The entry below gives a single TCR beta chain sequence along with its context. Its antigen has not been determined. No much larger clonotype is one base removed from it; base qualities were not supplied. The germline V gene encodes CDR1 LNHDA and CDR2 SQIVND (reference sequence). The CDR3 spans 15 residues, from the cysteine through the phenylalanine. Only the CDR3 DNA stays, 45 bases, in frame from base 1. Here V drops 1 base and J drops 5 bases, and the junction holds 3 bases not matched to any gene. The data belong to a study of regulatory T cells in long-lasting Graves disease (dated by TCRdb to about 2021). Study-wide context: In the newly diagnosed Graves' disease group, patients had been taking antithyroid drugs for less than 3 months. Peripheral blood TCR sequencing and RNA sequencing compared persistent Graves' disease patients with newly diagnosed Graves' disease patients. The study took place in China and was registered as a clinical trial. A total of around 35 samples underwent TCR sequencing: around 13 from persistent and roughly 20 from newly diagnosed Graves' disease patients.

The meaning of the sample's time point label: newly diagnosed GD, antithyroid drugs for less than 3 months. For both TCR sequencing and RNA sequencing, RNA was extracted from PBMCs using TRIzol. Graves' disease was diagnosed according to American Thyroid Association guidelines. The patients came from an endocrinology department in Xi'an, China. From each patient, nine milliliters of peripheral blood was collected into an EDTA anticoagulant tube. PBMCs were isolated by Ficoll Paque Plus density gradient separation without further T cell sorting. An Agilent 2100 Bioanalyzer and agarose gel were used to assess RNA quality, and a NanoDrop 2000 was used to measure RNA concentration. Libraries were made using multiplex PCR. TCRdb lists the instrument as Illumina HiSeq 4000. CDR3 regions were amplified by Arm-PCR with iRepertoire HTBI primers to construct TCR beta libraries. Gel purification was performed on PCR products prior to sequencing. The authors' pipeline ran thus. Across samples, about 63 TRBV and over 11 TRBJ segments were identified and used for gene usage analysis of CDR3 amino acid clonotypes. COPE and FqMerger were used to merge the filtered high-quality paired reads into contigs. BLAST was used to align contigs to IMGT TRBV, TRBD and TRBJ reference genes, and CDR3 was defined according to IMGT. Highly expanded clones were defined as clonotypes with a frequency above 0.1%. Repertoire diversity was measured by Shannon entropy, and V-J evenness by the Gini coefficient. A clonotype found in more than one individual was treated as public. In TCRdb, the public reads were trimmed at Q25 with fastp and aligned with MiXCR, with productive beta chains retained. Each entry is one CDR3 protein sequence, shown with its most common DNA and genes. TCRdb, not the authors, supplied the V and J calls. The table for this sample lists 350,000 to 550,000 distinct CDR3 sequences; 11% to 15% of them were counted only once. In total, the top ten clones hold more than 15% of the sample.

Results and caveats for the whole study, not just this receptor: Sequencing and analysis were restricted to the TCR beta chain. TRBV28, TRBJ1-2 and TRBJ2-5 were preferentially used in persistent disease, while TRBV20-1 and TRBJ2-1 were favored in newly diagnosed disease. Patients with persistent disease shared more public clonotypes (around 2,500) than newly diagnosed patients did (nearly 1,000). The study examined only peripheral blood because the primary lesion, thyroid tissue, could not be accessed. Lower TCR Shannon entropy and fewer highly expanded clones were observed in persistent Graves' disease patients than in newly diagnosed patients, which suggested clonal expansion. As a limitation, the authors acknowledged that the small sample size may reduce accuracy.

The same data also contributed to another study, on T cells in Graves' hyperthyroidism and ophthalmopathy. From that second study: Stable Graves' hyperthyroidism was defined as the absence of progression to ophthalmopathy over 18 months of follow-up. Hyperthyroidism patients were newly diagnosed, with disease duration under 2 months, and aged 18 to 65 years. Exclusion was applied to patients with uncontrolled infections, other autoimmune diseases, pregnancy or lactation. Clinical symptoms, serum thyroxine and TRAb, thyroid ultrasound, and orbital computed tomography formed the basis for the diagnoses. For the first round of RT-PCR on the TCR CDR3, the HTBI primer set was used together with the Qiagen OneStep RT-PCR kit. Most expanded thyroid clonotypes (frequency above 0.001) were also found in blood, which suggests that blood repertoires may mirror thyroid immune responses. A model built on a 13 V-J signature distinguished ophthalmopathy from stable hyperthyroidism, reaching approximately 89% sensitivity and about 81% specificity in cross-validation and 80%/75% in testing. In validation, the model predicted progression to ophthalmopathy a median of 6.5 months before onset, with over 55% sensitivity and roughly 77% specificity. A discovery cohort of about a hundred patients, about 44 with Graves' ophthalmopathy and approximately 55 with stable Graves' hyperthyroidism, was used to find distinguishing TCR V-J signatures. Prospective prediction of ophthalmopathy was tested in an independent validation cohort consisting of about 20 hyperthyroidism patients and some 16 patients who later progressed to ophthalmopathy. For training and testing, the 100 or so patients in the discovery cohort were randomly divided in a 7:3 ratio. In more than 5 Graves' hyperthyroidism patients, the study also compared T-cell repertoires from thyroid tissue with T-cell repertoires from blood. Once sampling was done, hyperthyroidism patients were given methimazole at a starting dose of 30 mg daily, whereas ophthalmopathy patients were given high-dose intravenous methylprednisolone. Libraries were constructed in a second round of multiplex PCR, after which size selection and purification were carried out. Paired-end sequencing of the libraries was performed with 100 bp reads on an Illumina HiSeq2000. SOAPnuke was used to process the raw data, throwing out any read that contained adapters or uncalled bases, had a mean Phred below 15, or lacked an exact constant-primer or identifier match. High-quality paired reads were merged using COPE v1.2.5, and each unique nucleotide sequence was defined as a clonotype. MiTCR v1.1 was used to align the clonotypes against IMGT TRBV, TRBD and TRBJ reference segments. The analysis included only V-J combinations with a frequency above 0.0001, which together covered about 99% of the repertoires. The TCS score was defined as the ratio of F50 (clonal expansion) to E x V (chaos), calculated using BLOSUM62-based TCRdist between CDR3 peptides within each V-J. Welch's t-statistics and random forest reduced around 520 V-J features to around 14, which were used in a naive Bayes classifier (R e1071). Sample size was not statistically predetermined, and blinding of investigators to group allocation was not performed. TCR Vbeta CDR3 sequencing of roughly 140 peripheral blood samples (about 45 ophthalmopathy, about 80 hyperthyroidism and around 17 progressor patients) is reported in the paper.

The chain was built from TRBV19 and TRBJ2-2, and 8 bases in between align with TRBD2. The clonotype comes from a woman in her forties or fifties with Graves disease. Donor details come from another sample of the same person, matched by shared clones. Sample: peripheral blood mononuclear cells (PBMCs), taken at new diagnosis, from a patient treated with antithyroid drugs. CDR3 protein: CASSIVAGRTGELFF. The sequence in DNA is TGTGCCAGTAGTATAGTAGCGGGAAGGACCGGGGAGCTGTTTTTT.